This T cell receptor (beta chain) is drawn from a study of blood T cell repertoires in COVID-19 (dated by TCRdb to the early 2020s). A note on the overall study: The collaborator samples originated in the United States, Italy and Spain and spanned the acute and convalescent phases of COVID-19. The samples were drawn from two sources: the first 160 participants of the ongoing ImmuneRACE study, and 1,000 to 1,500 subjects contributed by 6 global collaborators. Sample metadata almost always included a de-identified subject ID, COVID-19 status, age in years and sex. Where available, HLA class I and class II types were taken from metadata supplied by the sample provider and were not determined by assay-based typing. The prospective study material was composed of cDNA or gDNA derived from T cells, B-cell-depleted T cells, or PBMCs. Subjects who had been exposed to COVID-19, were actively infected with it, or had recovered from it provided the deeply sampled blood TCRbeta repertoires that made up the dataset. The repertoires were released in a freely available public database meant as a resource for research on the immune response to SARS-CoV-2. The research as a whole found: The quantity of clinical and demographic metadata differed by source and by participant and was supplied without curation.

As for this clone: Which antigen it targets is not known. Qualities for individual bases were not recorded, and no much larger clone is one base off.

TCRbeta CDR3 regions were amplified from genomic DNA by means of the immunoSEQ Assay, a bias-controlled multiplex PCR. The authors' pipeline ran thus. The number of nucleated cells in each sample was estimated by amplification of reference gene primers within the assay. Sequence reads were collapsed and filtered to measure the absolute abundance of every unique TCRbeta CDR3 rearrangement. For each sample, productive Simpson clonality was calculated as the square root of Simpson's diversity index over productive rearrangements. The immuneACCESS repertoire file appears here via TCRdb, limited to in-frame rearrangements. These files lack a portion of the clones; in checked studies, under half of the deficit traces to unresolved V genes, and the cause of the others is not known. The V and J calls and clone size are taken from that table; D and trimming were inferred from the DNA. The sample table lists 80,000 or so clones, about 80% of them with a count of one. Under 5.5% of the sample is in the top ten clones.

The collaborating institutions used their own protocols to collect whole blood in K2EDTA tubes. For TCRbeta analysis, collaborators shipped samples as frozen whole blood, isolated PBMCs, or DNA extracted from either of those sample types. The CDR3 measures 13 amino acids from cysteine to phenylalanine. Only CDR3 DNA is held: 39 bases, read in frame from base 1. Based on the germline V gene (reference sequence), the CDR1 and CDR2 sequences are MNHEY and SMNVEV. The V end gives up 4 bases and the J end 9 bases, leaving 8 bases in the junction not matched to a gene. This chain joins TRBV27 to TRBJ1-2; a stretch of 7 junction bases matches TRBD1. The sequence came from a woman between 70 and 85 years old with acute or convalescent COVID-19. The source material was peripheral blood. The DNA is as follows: TGTGCCAGCAGTTCGTACAGGGGCGCGAGCTACACCTTC. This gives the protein CASSSYRGASYTF.